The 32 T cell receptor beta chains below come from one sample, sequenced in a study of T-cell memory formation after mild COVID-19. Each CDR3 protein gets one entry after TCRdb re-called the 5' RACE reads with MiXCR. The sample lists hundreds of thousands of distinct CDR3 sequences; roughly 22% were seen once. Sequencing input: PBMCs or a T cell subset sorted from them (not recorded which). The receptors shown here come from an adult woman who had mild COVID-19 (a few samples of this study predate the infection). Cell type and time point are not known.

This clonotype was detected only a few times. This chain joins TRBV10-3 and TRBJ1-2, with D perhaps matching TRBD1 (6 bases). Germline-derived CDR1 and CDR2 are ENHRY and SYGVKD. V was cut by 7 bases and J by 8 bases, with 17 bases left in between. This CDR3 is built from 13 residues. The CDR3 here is CAITPGDLWGYTF. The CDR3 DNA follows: TGTGCCATCACCCCAGGGGATCTTTGGGGCTACACCTTC.

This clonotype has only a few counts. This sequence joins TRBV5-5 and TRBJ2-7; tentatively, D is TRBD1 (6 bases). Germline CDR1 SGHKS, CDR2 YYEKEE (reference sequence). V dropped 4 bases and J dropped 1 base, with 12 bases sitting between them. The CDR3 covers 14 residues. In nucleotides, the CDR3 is TGTGCCAGCAGCCGGTCGACAGGTTCCTACGAGCAGTACTTC. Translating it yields CASSRSTGSYEQYF.

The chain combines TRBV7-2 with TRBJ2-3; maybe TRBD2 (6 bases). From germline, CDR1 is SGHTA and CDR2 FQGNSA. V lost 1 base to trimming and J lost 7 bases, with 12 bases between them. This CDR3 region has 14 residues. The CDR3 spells CASSLGLGVHTQYF. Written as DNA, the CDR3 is TGTGCCAGCAGCTTAGGACTAGGGGTCCATACGCAGTATTTT.

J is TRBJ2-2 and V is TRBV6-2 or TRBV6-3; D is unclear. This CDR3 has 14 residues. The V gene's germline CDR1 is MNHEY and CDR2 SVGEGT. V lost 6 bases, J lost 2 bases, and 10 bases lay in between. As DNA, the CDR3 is TGTGCCAGCAGATCACAACTCAACACCGGGGAGCTGTTTTTT. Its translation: CASRSQLNTGELFF.

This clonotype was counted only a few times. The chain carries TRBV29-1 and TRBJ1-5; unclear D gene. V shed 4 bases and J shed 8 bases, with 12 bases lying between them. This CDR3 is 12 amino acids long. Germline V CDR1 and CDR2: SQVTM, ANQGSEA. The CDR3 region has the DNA TGCAGCGTTGTTTTCGGGAATGAGCCCCAGCATTTT. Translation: CSVVFGNEPQHF.

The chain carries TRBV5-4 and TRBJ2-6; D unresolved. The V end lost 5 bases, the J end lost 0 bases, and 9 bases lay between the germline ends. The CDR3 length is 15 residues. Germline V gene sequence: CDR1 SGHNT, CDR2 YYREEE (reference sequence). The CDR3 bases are TGTGCCAGCAGTTCCGTCCTCTCTGGGGCCAACGTCCTGACTTTC. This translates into CASSSVLSGANVLTF.

In DNA, the CDR3 is TGTGCCAGCAGCTCGACAGGGTATAGTGGCTACACCTTC. Its protein is CASSSTGYSGYTF. V usage is TRBV7-6 and J usage is TRBJ1-2; 7 bases line up with TRBD1. V shed 4 bases, J shed 7 bases, and the junction held 6 bases outside the gene matches. The CDR3 runs to 13 residues. Germline V gives CDR1 SGHVS, CDR2 FNYEAQ.

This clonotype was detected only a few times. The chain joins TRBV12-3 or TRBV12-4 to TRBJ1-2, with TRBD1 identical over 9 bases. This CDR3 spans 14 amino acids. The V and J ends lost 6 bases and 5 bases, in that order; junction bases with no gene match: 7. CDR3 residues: CASSLGTGKYGYTF. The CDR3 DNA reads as TGTGCCAGCAGCCTGGGGACAGGGAAGTATGGCTACACCTTC.

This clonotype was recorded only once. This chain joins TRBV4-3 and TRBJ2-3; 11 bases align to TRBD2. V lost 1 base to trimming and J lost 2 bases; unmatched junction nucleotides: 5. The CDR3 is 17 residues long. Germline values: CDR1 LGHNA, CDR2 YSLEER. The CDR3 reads CASSQVTSGSDTDTQYF. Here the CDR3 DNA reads TGCGCCAGCAGCCAAGTCACTAGCGGGAGTGACACAGATACGCAGTATTTT.

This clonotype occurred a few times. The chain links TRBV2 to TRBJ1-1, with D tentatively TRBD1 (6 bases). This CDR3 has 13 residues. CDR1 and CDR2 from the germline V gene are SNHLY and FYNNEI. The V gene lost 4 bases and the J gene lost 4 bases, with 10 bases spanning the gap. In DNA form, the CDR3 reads TGTGCCAGCAGTGGAGGGGGAGTCACTGAAGCTTTCTTT. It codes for CASSGGGVTEAFF.

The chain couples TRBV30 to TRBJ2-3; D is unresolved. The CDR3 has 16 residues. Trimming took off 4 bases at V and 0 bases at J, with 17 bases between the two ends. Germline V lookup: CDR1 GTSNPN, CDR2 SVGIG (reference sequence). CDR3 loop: CAWKPRTALSTDTQYF. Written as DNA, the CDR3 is TGTGCCTGGAAGCCTCGGACGGCCTTGAGCACAGATACGCAGTATTTT.

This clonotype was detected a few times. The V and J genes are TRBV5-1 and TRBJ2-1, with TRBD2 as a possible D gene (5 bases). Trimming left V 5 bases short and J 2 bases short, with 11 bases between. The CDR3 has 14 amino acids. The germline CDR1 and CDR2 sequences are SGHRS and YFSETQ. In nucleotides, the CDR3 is TGCGCCAGCAGAGGTGCGGGCACCTACAATGAGCAGTTCTTC. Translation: CASRGAGTYNEQFF.

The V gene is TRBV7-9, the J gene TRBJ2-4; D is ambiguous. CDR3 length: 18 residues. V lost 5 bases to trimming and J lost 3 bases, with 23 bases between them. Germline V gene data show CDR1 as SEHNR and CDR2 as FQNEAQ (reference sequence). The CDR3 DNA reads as TGTGCCAGCAGCCACTCCGGGCCGGGTTTGGTAGACAAAAACATTCAGTACTTC. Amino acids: CASSHSGPGLVDKNIQYF.

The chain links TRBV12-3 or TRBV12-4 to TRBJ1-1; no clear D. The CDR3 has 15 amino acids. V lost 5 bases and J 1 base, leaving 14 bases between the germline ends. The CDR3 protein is CASSAPSAGNTEAFF. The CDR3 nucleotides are TGTGCCAGCAGTGCCCCATCAGCCGGGAACACTGAAGCTTTCTTT.

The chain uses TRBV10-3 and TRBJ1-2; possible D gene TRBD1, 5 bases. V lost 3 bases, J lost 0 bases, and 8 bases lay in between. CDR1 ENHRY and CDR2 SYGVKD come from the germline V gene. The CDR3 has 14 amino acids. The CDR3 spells CAISDQGTNYGYTF. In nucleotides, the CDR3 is TGTGCCATCAGTGATCAGGGTACTAACTATGGCTACACCTTC.

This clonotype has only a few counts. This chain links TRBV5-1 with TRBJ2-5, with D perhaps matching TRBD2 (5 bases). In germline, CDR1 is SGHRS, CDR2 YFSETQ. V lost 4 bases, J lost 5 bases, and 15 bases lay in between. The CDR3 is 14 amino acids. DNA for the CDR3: TGCGCCAGCAGCCTAGATGGGGAGTGGGAGACCCAGTACTTC. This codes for CASSLDGEWETQYF.

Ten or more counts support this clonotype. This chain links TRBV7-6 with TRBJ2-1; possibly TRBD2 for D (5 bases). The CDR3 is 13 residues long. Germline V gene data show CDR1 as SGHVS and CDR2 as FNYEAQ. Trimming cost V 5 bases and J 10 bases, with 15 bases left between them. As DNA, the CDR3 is TGTGCCAGCAGCCCCCAATTACCGGGGGAGCAGTTCTTC. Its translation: CASSPQLPGEQFF. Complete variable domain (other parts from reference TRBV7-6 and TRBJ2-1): GAGVSQSPRYKVTKRGQDVALRCDPISGHVSLYWYRQALGQGPEFLTYFNYEAQQDKSGLPNDRFSAERPEGSISTLTIQRTEQRDSAMYRCASSPQLPGEQFFGPGTRLTVL.

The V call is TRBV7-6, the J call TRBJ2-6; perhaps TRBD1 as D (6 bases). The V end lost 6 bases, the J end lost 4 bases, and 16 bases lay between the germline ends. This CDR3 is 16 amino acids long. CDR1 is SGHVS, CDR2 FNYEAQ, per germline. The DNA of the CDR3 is TGTGCCAGCAGACCATACTCAGGGGACGGGGCCAACGTCCTGACTTTC. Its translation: CASRPYSGDGANVLTF.

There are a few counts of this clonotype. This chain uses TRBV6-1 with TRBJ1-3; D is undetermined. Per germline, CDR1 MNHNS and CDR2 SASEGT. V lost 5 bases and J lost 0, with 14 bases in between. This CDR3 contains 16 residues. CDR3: CASSPGSAISGNTIYF. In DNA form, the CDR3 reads TGTGCCAGCAGTCCAGGATCGGCTATCTCTGGAAACACCATATATTTT.

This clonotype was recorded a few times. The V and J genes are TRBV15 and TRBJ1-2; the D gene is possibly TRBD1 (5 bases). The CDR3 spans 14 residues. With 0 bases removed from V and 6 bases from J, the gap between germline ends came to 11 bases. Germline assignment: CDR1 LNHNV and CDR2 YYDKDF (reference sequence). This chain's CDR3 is CATSRDQGWNGYTF. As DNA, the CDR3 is TGTGCCACCAGCAGAGATCAGGGATGGAATGGCTACACCTTC.

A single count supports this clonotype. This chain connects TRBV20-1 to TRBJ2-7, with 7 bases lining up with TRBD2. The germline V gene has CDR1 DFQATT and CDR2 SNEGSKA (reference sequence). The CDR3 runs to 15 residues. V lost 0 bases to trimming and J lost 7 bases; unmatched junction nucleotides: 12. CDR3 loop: CSAREGVAGPGEQYF. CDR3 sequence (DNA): TGCAGTGCTAGAGAGGGGGTAGCGGGCCCCGGGGAGCAGTACTTC.

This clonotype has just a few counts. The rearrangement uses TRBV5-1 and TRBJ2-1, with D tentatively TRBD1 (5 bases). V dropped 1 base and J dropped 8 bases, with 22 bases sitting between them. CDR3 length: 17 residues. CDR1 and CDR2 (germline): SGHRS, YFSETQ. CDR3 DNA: TGCGCCAGCAGCTTGTCTCCGACAGTAGATCCCATTTATGAGCAGTTCTTC. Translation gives CASSLSPTVDPIYEQFF. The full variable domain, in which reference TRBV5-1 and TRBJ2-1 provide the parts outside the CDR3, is KAGVTQTPRYLIKTRGQQVTLSCSPISGHRSVSWYQQTPGQGLQFLFEYFSETQRNKGNFPGRFSGRQFSNSRSEMNVSTLELGDSALYLCASSLSPTVDPIYEQFFGPGTRLTVL.

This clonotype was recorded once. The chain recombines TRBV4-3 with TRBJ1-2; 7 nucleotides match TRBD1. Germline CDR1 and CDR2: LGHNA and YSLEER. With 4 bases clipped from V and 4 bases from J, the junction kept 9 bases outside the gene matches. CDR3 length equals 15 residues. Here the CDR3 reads CASSPSGGPGYGYTF. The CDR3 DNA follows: TGCGCCAGCAGCCCATCAGGGGGTCCAGGCTATGGCTACACCTTC.

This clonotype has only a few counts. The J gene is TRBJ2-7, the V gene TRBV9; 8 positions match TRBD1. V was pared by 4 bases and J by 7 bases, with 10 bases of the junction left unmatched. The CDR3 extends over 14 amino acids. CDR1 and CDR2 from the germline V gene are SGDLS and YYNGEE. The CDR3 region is CASSPRTGIKEQYF. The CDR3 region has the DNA TGTGCCAGCAGCCCCCGGACAGGGATCAAGGAGCAGTACTTC.

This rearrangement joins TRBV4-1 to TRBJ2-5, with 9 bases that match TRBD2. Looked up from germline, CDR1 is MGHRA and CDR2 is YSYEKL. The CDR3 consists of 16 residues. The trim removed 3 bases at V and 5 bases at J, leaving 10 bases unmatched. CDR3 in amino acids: CASSQGLAGFGETQYF. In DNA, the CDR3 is TGCGCCAGCAGCCAGGGGCTAGCGGGGTTTGGGGAGACCCAGTACTTC.

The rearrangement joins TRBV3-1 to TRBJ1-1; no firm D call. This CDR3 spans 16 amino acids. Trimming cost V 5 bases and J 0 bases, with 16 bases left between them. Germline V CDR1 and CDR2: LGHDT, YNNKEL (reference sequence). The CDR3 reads CASSSYHGVLNTEAFF. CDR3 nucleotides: TGTGCCAGCAGCTCCTACCATGGGGTTTTGAACACTGAAGCTTTCTTT.

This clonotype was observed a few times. CDR3 residues: CSARDVSGSGNEQFF. The CDR3 bases are TGCAGTGCTAGAGACGTTAGCGGGAGTGGGAATGAGCAGTTCTTC. J is TRBJ2-1 and V is TRBV20-1, with TRBD2 identical over 9 bases. V shed 0 bases, J shed 7 bases, and the junction held 7 bases outside the gene matches. Germline V lookup: CDR1 DFQATT, CDR2 SNEGSKA (reference sequence). This CDR3 contains 15 residues.

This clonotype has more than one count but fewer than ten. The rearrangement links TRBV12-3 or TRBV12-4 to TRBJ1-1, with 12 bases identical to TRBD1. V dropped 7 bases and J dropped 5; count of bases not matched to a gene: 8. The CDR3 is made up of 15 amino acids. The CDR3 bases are TGTGCCAGCATCCTGGGGACAGGGGGCGGAACTGAAGCTTTCTTT. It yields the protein CASILGTGGGTEAFF.

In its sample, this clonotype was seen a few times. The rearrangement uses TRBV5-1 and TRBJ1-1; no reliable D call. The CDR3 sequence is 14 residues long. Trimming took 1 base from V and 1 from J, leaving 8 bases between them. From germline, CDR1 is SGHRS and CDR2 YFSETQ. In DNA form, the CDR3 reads TGCGCCAGCAGCTTGCCACAACAGAACACTGAAGCTTTCTTT. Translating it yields CASSLPQQNTEAFF.

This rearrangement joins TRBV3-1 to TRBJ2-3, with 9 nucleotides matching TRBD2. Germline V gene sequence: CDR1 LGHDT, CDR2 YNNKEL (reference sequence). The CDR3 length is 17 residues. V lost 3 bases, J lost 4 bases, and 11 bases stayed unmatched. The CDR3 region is CASSQASGIGGADTQYF. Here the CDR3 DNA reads TGTGCCAGCAGCCAGGCTAGCGGGATAGGTGGCGCAGATACGCAGTATTTT.

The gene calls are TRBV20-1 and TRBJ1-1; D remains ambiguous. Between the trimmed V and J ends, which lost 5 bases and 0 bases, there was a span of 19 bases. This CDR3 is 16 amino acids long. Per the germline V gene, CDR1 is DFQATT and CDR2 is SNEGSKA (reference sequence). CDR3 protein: CSAPARAGPLNTEAFF. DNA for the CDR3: TGCAGTGCTCCCGCGAGGGCGGGTCCTTTGAACACTGAAGCTTTCTTT.

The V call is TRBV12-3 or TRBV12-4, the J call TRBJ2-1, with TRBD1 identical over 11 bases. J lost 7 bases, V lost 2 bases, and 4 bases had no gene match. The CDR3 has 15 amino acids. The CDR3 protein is CASSLRTGGGNEQFF. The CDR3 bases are TGTGCCAGCAGTTTAAGGACAGGGGGCGGGAATGAGCAGTTCTTC.